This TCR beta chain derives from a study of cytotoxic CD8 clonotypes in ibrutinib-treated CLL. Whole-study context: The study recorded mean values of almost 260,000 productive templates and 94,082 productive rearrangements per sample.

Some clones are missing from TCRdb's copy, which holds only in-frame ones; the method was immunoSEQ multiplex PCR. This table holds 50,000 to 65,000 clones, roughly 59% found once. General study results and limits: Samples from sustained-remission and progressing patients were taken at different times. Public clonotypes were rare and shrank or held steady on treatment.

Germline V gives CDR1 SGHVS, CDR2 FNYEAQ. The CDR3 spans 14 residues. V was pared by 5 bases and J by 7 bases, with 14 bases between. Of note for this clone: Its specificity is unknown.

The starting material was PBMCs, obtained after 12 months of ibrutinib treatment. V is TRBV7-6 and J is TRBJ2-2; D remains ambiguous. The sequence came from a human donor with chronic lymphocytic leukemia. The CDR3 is CASSPRVMGGELFF. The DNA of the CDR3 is TGTGCCAGCAGCCCCCGTGTAATGGGCGGGGAGCTGTTTTTT.